This TCR beta chain was sequenced for a study of blood T cell repertoires in COVID-19. In the study overall: From the United States, Italy and Spain came samples of acute and convalescent COVID-19. Sources were T cells, B-cell-depleted T cells, or PBMCs; the material itself was cDNA or gDNA.

Authors' methods: Reference gene primer amplification gave nucleated cell count estimates. Here immunoSEQ multiplex PCR was the method, and the copy in TCRdb shows in-frame clones only, minus some. The V and J calls and clone size are taken from that table; D and trimming were inferred from the DNA. The sample lists 200,000 to 300,000 clones; about 88% were seen once. The CDR3 totals 12 residues. V shed 2 bases and J shed 5 bases, with 6 bases lying between them. Germline assignment: CDR1 MGHDK and CDR2 SYGVNS. The clonotype comes from a woman aged 35 to 49 who had recovered from COVID-19. V usage is TRBV25-1 and J usage is TRBJ2-5, with TRBD2 as a possible D gene (5 bases). What was sequenced was peripheral blood. Written as DNA, the CDR3 is TGTGCCAGCAGTGAACCGGGGGAGACCCAGTACTTC. This codes for CASSEPGETQYF.